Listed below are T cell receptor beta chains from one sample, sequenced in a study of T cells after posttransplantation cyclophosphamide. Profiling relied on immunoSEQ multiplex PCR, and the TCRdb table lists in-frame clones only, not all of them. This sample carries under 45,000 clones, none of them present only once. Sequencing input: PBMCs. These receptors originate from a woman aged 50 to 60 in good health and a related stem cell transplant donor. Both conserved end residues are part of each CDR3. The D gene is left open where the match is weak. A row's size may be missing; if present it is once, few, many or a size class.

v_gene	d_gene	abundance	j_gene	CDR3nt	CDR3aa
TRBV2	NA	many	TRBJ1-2	TGTGCCAGCAGTGAAGGTCGGACAGCAGTCTATGGCTACACCTTC	CASSEGRTAVYGYTF
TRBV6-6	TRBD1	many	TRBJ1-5	TGTGCCAGCACGGACAGGGTTTCGGTCCAGCCCCAGCATTTT	CASTDRVSVQPQHF
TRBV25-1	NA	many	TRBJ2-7	TGTGCCAGCAGTCCCCGGGGCTACGAGCAGTACTTC	CASSPRGYEQYF
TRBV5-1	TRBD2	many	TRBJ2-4	TGCGCCAGCAGCTTGGAAGGGACTAGCGGGGGGGCCGGTGACATTCAGTACTTC	CASSLEGTSGGAGDIQYF
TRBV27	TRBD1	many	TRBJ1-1	TGTGCCAGCAGTTTCTCTCGACAGGGTGGGGAAGCTTTCTTT	CASSFSRQGGEAFF
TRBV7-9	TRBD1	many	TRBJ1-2	TGTGCCAGCAGCTACCCCGAGACAGGGATTTTTAACTATGGCTACACCTTC	CASSYPETGIFNYGYTF
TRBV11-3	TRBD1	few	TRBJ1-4	TGTGCCAGCAGCACCCGGACAGGTGAAGCTAATGAAAAACTGTTTTTT	CASSTRTGEANEKLFF
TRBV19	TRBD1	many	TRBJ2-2	TGTGCCAGTAGTATACAGGGGGCGAACACCGGGGAGCTGTTTTTT	CASSIQGANTGELFF
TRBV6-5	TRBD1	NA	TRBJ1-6	TGTGCCATCTTTCCGGACAGGGGGACTAATTCACCCCTCCACTTT	CAIFPDRGTNSPLHF
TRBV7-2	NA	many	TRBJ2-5	TGTGCCAGCAGCACTACAAGGCAAGAGACCCAGTACTTC	CASSTTRQETQYF
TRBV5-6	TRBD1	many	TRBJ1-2	TGTGCCAGCAGCTTAGGACAGGGACCTTATGGCTACACCTTC	CASSLGQGPYGYTF
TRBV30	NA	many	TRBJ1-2	TGTGCCTGGAGTGTATCAGGGAGGGATGGCTACACCTTC	CAWSVSGRDGYTF
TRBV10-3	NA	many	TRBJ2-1	TGTGCCATCAGTGAGATGGGACTTGCCTACAATGAGCAGTTCTTC	CAISEMGLAYNEQFF
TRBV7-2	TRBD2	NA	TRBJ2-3	TGTGCCAGCAGTTCGACTAGCGGGGGCCCTATAGATACGCAGTATTTT	CASSSTSGGPIDTQYF
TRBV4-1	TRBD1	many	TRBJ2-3	TGCGCCAGCAGCCAACAGGGGGCAGCAGATACGCAGTATTTT	CASSQQGAADTQYF
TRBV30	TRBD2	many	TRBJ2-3	TGTGCCTGGACCATGAGGGGACTAGCGGGGGCGAGGGCGCAGTATTTT	CAWTMRGLAGARAQYF
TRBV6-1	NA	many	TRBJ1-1	TGTGCCAGCAGTGAACCGCAGGGTCGGGGGGCTTTCTTT	CASSEPQGRGAFF
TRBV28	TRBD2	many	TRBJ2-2	TGTGCCAGCAGGCTCCTGCGGGGGGGAGGACACACCGGGGAGCTGTTTTTT	CASRLLRGGGHTGELFF
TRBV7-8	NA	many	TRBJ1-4	TGTGCCAGCAGCTTAGGAAGGGGCGCAACTAATGAAAAACTGTTTTTT	CASSLGRGATNEKLFF
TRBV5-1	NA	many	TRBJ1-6	TGCGCCAGCAGCCGAGACCCAGGAGGGTCTAATTCACCCCTCCACTTT	CASSRDPGGSNSPLHF
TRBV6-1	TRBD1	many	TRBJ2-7	TGTGCCAGCAGCAAACAGGGGGCCTCCTACGAGCAGTACTTC	CASSKQGASYEQYF
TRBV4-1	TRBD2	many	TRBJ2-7	TGCGCCAGCAGCCGGGCCGTGACTAGCGGGGGGCCCGAGCAGTACTTC	CASSRAVTSGGPEQYF
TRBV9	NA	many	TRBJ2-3	TGTGCCAGCAGCGTAGGATCAGATAGGGGGAATACGCAGTATTTT	CASSVGSDRGNTQYF
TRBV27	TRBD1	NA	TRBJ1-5	TGTGCCAGCACCCCCTGGGGACAGGGGAACAATCAGCCCCAGCATTTT	CASTPWGQGNNQPQHF
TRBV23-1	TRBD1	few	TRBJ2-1	TGCGCCAGCGGGGGGGACAGGGGCCACAATGAGCAGTTCTTC	CASGGDRGHNEQFF
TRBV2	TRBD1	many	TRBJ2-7	TGTGCCAGCAGGGGGACAGGGGGCTCCGAGCAGTACTTC	CASRGTGGSEQYF
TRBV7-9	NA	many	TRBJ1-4	TGTGCCAGCACCCTGCGGGGGGTAACTAATGAAAAACTGTTTTTT	CASTLRGVTNEKLFF
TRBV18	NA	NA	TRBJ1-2	TGTGCCAGCTCACGAATGTCAGAACCAGGTTATGGCTACACCTTC	CASSRMSEPGYGYTF
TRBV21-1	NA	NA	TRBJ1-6	TGTGCCAGCAGCGACGCCACAGGGAATAATAATTCACCCCTCCACTTT	CASSDATGNNNSPLHF
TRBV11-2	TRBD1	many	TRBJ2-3	TGTGCCAGCAGCTTAGGACAGGGGCCGGAAGATACGCAGTATTTT	CASSLGQGPEDTQYF
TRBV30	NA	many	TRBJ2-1	TGTGCCTGGAGTCTAGCCAGCCATGAGCAGTTCTTC	CAWSLASHEQFF
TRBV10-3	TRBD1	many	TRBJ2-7	TGTGCCATCAGTGAAGGACAGGTAGAGCAGTACTTC	CAISEGQVEQYF
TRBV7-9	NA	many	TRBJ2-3	TGTGCCAGCAGCTCCTCCGGGACAATCATAAGCACAGATACGCAGTATTTT	CASSSSGTIISTDTQYF
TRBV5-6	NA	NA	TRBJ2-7	TGTGCCAGCAGCTTGGGCCAGGTCCTATACCTGAGCTCCTACGAGCAGTACTTC	CASSLGQVLYLSSYEQYF
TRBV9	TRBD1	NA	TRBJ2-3	TGTGCCAGCAGCCGCCGGGACAGGGGTTCGGTTACGCAGTATTTT	CASSRRDRGSVTQYF
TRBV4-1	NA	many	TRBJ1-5	TGCGCCAGCAGCCGATCCGACAAGAGCAATCAGCCCCAGCATTTT	CASSRSDKSNQPQHF
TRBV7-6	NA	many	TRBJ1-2	TGTGCCAGCAGTCTAGGGGGGGTCGGCTACACCTTC	CASSLGGVGYTF
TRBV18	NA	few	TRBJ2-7	TGTGCCAGCTCACCACGTTTAGACTACGAGCAGTACTTC	CASSPRLDYEQYF
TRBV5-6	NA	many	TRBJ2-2	TGTGCCAGCAGCCCGGGACTGGCCACCGGGGAGCTGTTTTTT	CASSPGLATGELFF
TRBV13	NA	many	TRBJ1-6	TGTGCCAGCAGCTATAATAGGGGGTTTAATAATTCACCCCTCCACTTT	CASSYNRGFNNSPLHF
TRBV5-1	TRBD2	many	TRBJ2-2	TGCGCCAGCAGCTATGAGACTAGCGGGAACACCGGGGAGCTGTTTTTT	CASSYETSGNTGELFF
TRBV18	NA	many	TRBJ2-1	TGTGCCAGCTCACCACGTCCAGGGGAGGGGTTCTTC	CASSPRPGEGFF
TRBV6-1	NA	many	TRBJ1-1	TGTGCCAGCAGGAGGAACACTGAAGCTTTCTTT	CASRRNTEAFF
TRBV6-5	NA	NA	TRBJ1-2	TGTGCCAGCAGAGAGGGAGAAGCAGCTAACTATGGCTACACCTTC	CASREGEAANYGYTF
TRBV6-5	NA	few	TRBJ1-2	TGTGCCAGCACAGGAAACTATGGCTACACCTTC	CASTGNYGYTF
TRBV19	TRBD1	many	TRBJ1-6	TGTGCCACCTCCCAACAGGGGGCTCAGGGTTCACCCCTCCACTTT	CATSQQGAQGSPLHF
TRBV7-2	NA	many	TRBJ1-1	TGTGCCAGCAGCTTAGGACGGACCCAGGGAGCTTTCTTT	CASSLGRTQGAFF
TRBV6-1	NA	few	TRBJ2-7	TGTGCCAGCAGTGATTCCGGCGGGATCGTTTACGAGCAGTACTTC	CASSDSGGIVYEQYF